This T cell receptor beta chain was sequenced for a study of T cell changes during pregnancy in multiple sclerosis. Assay: immunoSEQ multiplex PCR; the TCRdb copy retains only in-frame clones and omits some. The sample holds tens of thousands of clones, about 90% seen once. Germline V gene sequence: CDR1 SGHDT, CDR2 YYEEEE. The CDR3 totals 14 residues. V was pared by 3 bases and J by 5 bases, with 7 bases of the junction left unmatched. Sample: CD4+ T cells from peripheral blood mononuclear cells, taken in the second trimester of pregnancy. The TCR sequence derives from a female donor with multiple sclerosis, enrolled in a pregnancy study. The chain uses TRBV5-6 and TRBJ2-7; 8 positions match TRBD1. CDR3 nucleotides: TGTGCCAGCAGCTCCACTGGACAGGGAAACGAGCAGTACTTC. Translated, it gives CASSSTGQGNEQYF.